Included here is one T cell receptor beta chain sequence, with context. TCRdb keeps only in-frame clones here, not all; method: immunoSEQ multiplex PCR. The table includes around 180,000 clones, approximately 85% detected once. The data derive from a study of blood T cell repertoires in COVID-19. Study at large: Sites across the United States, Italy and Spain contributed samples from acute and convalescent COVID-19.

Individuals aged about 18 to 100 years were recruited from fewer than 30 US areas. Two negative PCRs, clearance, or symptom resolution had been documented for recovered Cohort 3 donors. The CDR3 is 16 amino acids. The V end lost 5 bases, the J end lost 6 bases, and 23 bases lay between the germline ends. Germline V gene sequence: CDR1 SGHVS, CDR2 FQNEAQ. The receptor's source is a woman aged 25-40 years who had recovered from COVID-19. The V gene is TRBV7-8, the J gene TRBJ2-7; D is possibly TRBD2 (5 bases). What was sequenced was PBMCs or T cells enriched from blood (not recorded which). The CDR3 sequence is CASSPRRLIGVGEQYF. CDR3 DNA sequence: TGTGCCAGCAGCCCCCGCCGACTAATAGGAGTCGGCGAGCAGTACTTC.